This T cell receptor (beta chain) emerged from a study of Ad26.COV2.S vaccination and SARS-CoV-2 variants. This table comes from immunoSEQ multiplex PCR, and its TCRdb copy is limited to in-frame clones, with some not included. The table records fewer than 600,000 clones, roughly nine tenths of them present only once. The CDR3 length is 20 residues. Deletions cut 0 bases from V and 3 bases from J, with 26 bases between. Per germline, CDR1 LNHDA and CDR2 SQIVND (reference sequence). About this clone itself: What it binds is not known.

Treatment here: around 19 received Ad26.COV2.S at low or high dose, single or two shots; roughly 5 received placebo; per-sample allocation not given. Collection of samples fell on day 63 after the first vaccine or placebo injection. Whole-study results and caveats: Reported post-vaccination CD8+ and CD4+ T cell responses to spike showed substantial breadth.

The chain links TRBV19 to TRBJ1-2, with a possible D match to TRBD1 (5 bases). This clonotype was sampled from a person between 18 and 65 years old who received the Ad26.COV2.S COVID-19 vaccine or a placebo. Sequenced here: peripheral blood, sampled in a trial of Ad26.COV2.S vaccine versus placebo. The CDR3 region is CASSIERVRQPEDHHYGYTF. The CDR3 nucleotides read TGTGCCAGTAGTATAGAAAGGGTGAGACAGCCGGAAGATCACCACTATGGCTACACCTTC.